A selection of T cell receptor beta chains follows, all from one sample in a study of long-term antiretroviral therapy in people with HIV. Produced via immunoSEQ multiplex PCR; TCRdb's table is partial and in-frame only. The sample contains about 20,000 clones, 85% to 90% of which appear only once. The input for sequencing was unsorted PBMCs, taken 4.2 years after starting antiretroviral therapy. The receptor source for this set is a man aged 50-60 years with HIV. Both conserved end residues are part of each CDR3. D genes are given only for firm matches. Expanded clones get a size class; other rows say once, few or many, or leave the size out.

cdr3_length j_call v_call d_call clone_size cdr3_aa cdr3_nt
16 TRBJ1-3 TRBV27 TRBD1 once CASSWGQPKDGNTIYF TGTGCCAGCAGTTGGGGACAGCCCAAAGATGGAAACACCATATATTTT
14 TRBJ2-7 TRBV6-1 NA NA CASSDRRGSYEQYF TGTGCCAGCAGTGATAGGCGGGGCTCCTACGAGCAGTACTTC
17 TRBJ2-3 TRBV9 TRBD2 medium-sized CASSKRAGGPGTDTQYF TGTGCCAGCAGCAAACGAGCGGGGGGGCCCGGCACAGATACGCAGTATTTT
15 TRBJ2-3 TRBV6-6 TRBD2 NA CASSTAGGPPDTQYF TGTGCCAGCAGTACAGCGGGGGGGCCCCCAGATACGCAGTATTTT
15 TRBJ2-1 TRBV6-1 NA NA CASSEDRLSYNEQFF TGTGCCAGCAGTGAAGACAGATTATCCTACAATGAGCAGTTCTTC
16 TRBJ2-1 TRBV6-6 TRBD1 NA CASNPTGVRTYNEQFF TGTGCCAGCAACCCCACAGGGGTTAGAACCTACAATGAGCAGTTCTTC
12 TRBJ2-4 TRBV11-2 NA once CASAESGNIQYF TGTGCCAGCGCCGAGTCGGGAAACATTCAGTACTTC
15 TRBJ1-4 TRBV5-1 NA NA CASSLNWGTNEKLFF TGCGCCAGCAGCTTGAACTGGGGGACTAATGAAAAACTGTTTTTT
15 TRBJ1-2 TRBV10-3 TRBD1 NA CAISESDRGSYGYTF TGTGCCATCAGTGAGTCTGACAGGGGGTCCTATGGCTACACCTTC
15 TRBJ2-7 TRBV7-8 TRBD1 NA CASSLRPGTGVEQYF TGTGCCAGCAGCTTACGACCCGGGACAGGGGTCGAGCAGTACTTC
17 TRBJ2-2 TRBV9 NA NA CASSVFGIPPSTGELFF TGTGCCAGCAGCGTATTTGGGATCCCACCCTCCACCGGGGAGCTGTTTTTT
15 TRBJ2-3 TRBV18 NA NA CASSPSRERTDTQYF TGTGCCAGCTCACCAAGCAGGGAAAGGACAGATACGCAGTATTTT
15 TRBJ1-3 TRBV9 NA NA CASSVAGGDGNTIYF TGTGCCAGCAGCGTAGCTGGGGGGGATGGAAACACCATATATTTT
15 TRBJ2-7 TRBV9 TRBD1 NA CASSVGGTGGYEQYF TGTGCCAGCAGCGTAGGCGGGACAGGGGGCTACGAGCAGTACTTC
13 TRBJ2-3 TRBV4-3 TRBD1 NA CASSLDRVDTQYF TGCGCCAGCAGCCTAGACAGGGTAGATACGCAGTATTTT
16 TRBJ1-6 TRBV10-2 NA NA CASSEGWSSYNSPLHF TGCGCCAGCAGTGAGGGTTGGAGCTCCTATAATTCACCCCTCCACTTT
23 TRBJ2-3 TRBV5-1 NA NA CASSILIWTGSGDPHTSTDTQYF TGCGCCAGCAGCATCCTGATCTGGACGGGCTCAGGGGACCCACACACTAGCACAGATACGCAGTATTTT
17 TRBJ2-6 TRBV19 NA NA CASQRVSRATGANVLTF TGTGCCAGTCAGCGGGTAAGCCGGGCAACTGGGGCCAACGTCCTGACTTTC
16 TRBJ2-2 TRBV19 NA NA CASSPSGTSNTGELFF TGTGCCAGTAGCCCCTCCGGGACTTCGAACACCGGGGAGCTGTTTTTT
14 TRBJ2-2 TRBV10-3 TRBD2 NA CAISAQRGPGELFF TGTGCCATCAGTGCTCAGCGGGGTCCCGGGGAGCTGTTTTTT
15 TRBJ2-5 TRBV25-1 TRBD1 NA CASSDGRGQKETQYF TGTGCCAGCAGTGACGGCAGGGGGCAAAAAGAGACCCAGTACTTC
14 TRBJ1-6 TRBV5-4 NA few CASSLGGNNSPLHF TGTGCCAGCAGCTTGGGCGGGAATAATTCACCCCTCCACTTT
14 TRBJ2-2 TRBV30 NA NA CAWSVLKNTGELFF TGTGCCTGGAGTGTACTCAAGAACACCGGGGAGCTGTTTTTT
11 TRBJ2-2 TRBV19 NA NA CASSPGGELFF TGTGCCAGTAGCCCAGGGGGGGAGCTGTTTTTT
12 TRBJ2-1 TRBV6-6 NA once CASSPLGFRQFF TGTGCCAGCAGTCCGCTAGGATTTCGGCAGTTCTTC
15 TRBJ1-3 TRBV15 TRBD1 NA CATSRARTGGNTIYF TGTGCCACCAGCAGAGCTCGGACAGGGGGAAACACCATATATTTT
13 TRBJ2-1 TRBV11-2 NA NA CASSLGLTAEQFF TGTGCCAGCAGCTTAGGACTAACCGCGGAGCAGTTCTTC
14 TRBJ2-7 TRBV5-1 NA NA CASSFYPSSYEQYF TGCGCCAGCAGCTTCTACCCGAGCTCCTACGAGCAGTACTTC
15 TRBJ1-5 TRBV18 NA once CASSPRDASNQPQHF TGTGCCAGCTCCCCCCGGGACGCTAGCAATCAGCCCCAGCATTTT
13 TRBJ2-3 TRBV5-1 TRBD1 NA CAGGTGAGDTQYF TGCGCCGGGGGGACAGGGGCAGGAGATACGCAGTATTTT
14 TRBJ2-2 TRBV30 TRBD1 once CAWRGTGGSGELFF TGTGCCTGGAGGGGGACAGGGGGATCCGGGGAGCTGTTTTTT
15 TRBJ2-7 TRBV28 NA NA CASSLRSEIYYEQYF TGTGCCAGCAGTTTACGCTCCGAAATATACTACGAGCAGTACTTC
16 TRBJ1-2 TRBV15 NA few CATSRDQAGYGYGYTF TGTGCCACCAGCAGAGATCAGGCAGGGTATGGCTATGGCTACACCTTC
14 TRBJ1-1 TRBV27 NA NA CASSLSQGYTEAFF TGTGCCAGCAGTTTATCGCAGGGTTACACTGAAGCTTTCTTT
12 TRBJ2-1 TRBV19 NA NA CASSIGVNEQFF TGTGCCAGTAGTATTGGGGTGAATGAGCAGTTCTTC
13 TRBJ1-5 TRBV27 NA once CASSSAFNQPQHF TGTGCCAGCAGTTCCGCTTTCAATCAGCCCCAGCATTTT
15 TRBJ1-2 TRBV6-6 NA NA CASSLRQVLPYGYTF TGTGCCAGCAGTCTCCGACAGGTCCTACCCTATGGCTACACCTTC
14 TRBJ2-7 TRBV5-5 TRBD1 NA CASQAGTVTREQYF TGTGCCTCTCAAGCCGGGACAGTGACCCGGGAGCAGTACTTC
13 TRBJ2-1 TRBV6-6 TRBD2 NA CASRAGGYNEQFF TGTGCCAGCAGGGCGGGGGGCTACAATGAGCAGTTCTTC
13 TRBJ2-7 TRBV5-1 NA NA CASSLGEEGEQYF TGCGCCAGCAGCTTGGGGGAGGAGGGCGAGCAGTACTTC
15 TRBJ2-7 TRBV14 TRBD2 NA CASSLLAGSSYEQYF TGTGCCAGCAGCCTCCTAGCGGGGAGCTCCTACGAGCAGTACTTC
13 TRBJ2-7 TRBV30 TRBD1 NA CASDRDDSYEQYF TGTGCCTCCGACAGGGACGACTCCTACGAGCAGTACTTC
15 TRBJ2-7 TRBV6-6 TRBD2 NA CASSYSGGASYEQYF TGTGCCAGCAGTTACAGCGGGGGGGCATCCTACGAGCAGTACTTC
16 TRBJ1-3 TRBV9 TRBD1 NA CASSPGTGGAGNTIYF TGTGCCAGCAGCCCAGGGACAGGGGGCGCCGGAAACACCATATATTTT
16 TRBJ1-6 TRBV18 NA NA CASSQNYRSAGSPLHF TGTGCCAGCTCACAAAATTACAGGTCAGCTGGTTCACCCCTCCACTTT
15 TRBJ1-2 TRBV27 TRBD1 NA CASSPRDRPLGGYTF TGTGCCAGCAGTCCCCGGGACAGGCCCTTAGGGGGCTACACCTTC
16 TRBJ2-7 TRBV11-2 TRBD1 NA CASSLALDRGSYEQYF TGTGCCAGCAGCTTAGCCCTCGACAGGGGCAGCTACGAGCAGTACTTC
17 TRBJ2-3 TRBV5-1 NA few CASSLILRLKQTDTQYF TGCGCCAGCAGCTTGATCCTTAGGTTGAAACAAACAGATACGCAGTATTTT
14 TRBJ1-1 TRBV7-9 TRBD1 few CASSQLQGGAEAFF TGTGCCAGCAGCCAGCTTCAGGGGGGAGCTGAAGCTTTCTTT
15 TRBJ2-7 TRBV21-1 NA NA CASSKRGTRTYEQYF TGTGCCAGCAGCAAGCGGGGGACTCGTACCTACGAGCAGTACTTC
15 TRBJ2-7 TRBV5-6 TRBD2 NA CASSLAAGGSYEQYF TGTGCCAGCAGCTTGGCTGCGGGGGGTTCCTACGAGCAGTACTTC
16 TRBJ2-1 TRBV5-4 TRBD2 NA CASNGPGLVMFDEQFF TGTGCCAGCAACGGACCGGGACTAGTCATGTTCGATGAGCAGTTCTTC
12 TRBJ2-3 TRBV5-1 NA NA CASSLSGDTQYF TGCGCCAGCAGCTTGAGCGGAGATACGCAGTATTTT
12 TRBJ2-1 TRBV19 NA few CASSMGWNEQFF TGTGCCAGTAGTATGGGATGGAATGAGCAGTTCTTC
17 TRBJ1-6 TRBV9 NA few CASSRRGTPSYNSPLHF TGTGCCAGCAGCCGTAGAGGGACACCTTCCTATAATTCACCCCTCCACTTT
15 TRBJ2-7 TRBV19 TRBD1 NA CASSPRTGASYEQYF TGTGCCAGTAGTCCCCGGACAGGGGCATCCTACGAGCAGTACTTC
14 TRBJ1-6 TRBV27 NA NA CASSPLQGYSPLHF TGTGCCAGCAGTCCATTGCAGGGTTACTCACCCCTCCACTTT
13 TRBJ2-3 TRBV27 NA NA CASSWRGTDTQYF TGTGCCAGCAGTTGGAGGGGCACAGATACGCAGTATTTT
15 TRBJ2-1 TRBV11-2 TRBD2 NA CASSSGLGSYNEQFF TGTGCCAGCAGCTCGGGACTAGGCTCCTACAATGAGCAGTTCTTC
14 TRBJ1-6 TRBV5-6 NA NA CASSLVRNNSPLHF TGTGCCAGCAGCTTGGTCCGGAATAATTCACCCCTCCACTTT